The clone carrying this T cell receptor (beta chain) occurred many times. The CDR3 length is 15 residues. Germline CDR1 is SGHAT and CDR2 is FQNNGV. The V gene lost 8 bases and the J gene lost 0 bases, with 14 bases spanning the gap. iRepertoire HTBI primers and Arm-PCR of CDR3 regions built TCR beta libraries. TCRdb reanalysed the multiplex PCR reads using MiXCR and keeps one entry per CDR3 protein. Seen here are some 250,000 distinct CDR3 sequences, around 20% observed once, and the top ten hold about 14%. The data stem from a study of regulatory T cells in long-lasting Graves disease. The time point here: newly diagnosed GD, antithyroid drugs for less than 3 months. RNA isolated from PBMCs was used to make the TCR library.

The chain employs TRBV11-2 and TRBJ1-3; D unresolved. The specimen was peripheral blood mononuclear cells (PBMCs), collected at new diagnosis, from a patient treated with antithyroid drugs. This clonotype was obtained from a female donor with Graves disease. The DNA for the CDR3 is TGTGCCAGCTCCTCGACTGGAAGCTCTGGAAACACCATATATTTT. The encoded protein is CASSSTGSSGNTIYF.